These T cell receptor beta chains were read from a single sample in a study of OX40 agonist ivuxolimab in advanced cancers. The table came from immunoSEQ multiplex PCR; TCRdb's copy has only in-frame clones and leaves some out. The table lists approximately 88,000 clones, around nine tenths of them singletons. The material was CD4+ or CD8+ T cells sorted from blood, obtained in a trial of the OX40 agonist ivuxolimab. These receptors originate from an adult with an advanced solid tumor such as melanoma, head and neck, liver or kidney cancer. Both conserved end residues are part of each CDR3. A D gene is named only where the DNA matches it firmly. The listing skips clone size in some rows; elsewhere it reads once, few, many or a size class.

j_call v_call d_call clone_size cdr3_nt cdr3_aa
TRBJ1-2 TRBV19 . . TGTGCCAGTAGTATAAACAGGGACGGTGGCTACACCTTC CASSINRDGGYTF
TRBJ2-1 TRBV7-2 TRBD2 . TGTGCCAGCAGCTCCGGGGGGGCAGGAAATGAGCAGTTCTTC CASSSGGAGNEQFF
TRBJ2-2 TRBV1 . . TGCACCAGCAGCCCGAGGGACAGATCCGGGGAGCTGTTTTTT CTSSPRDRSGELFF
TRBJ1-4 TRBV30 TRBD1 . TGTGCCTGGAGCGCCGGGACAGTCAATGAAAAACTGTTTTTT CAWSAGTVNEKLFF
TRBJ2-3 TRBV10-1 TRBD1 . TGCGCCAGCAAGGCCGGGACAGCTAGCACAGATACGCAGTATTTT CASKAGTASTDTQYF
TRBJ2-3 TRBV19 . . TGTGCCAGTAGTATAAGGAAAGGGGGTGGATCAGCAGATACGCAGTATTTT CASSIRKGGGSADTQYF
TRBJ2-2 TRBV4-3 . . TGCGCCAGCAGCCAAGCGCCGTTACAGGGCGGTGCCGGGGAGCTGTTTTTT CASSQAPLQGGAGELFF
TRBJ1-1 TRBV30 . . TGTGCCTGGAGTGTCGGCCGTCGAGGAACTGAAGCTTTCTTT CAWSVGRRGTEAFF
TRBJ1-3 TRBV7-9 . . TGTGCCAGCAGCAGAGCACAGGGAACGGGAAACACCATATATTTT CASSRAQGTGNTIYF
TRBJ2-7 TRBV7-2 . few TGTGCCAGCAGCCACGGGGGCGAGCAGTACTTC CASSHGGEQYF
TRBJ1-1 TRBV14 . . TGTGCCAGCAGCCAAGTTGGTCGCAGGCGAAACACTGAAGCTTTCTTT CASSQVGRRRNTEAFF
TRBJ1-1 TRBV6-5 TRBD1 . TGTGCCAGCAGTCCGCGGACAGGGGCTTCTGAAGCTTTCTTT CASSPRTGASEAFF
TRBJ1-2 TRBV7-2 . . TGTGCCAGCAGCAGAGCCCAGGCGGCAAGCTATGGCTACACCTTC CASSRAQAASYGYTF
TRBJ2-1 TRBV5-1 TRBD1 . TGCGCCAGCAGCTTGGATGTGGACAGGAGCTCCTACAATGAGCAGTTCTTC CASSLDVDRSSYNEQFF
TRBJ1-2 TRBV5-6 . . TGTGCCAGCAGCGTGCTAGGGGGTGGGGTTCAACACTATGGCTACACCTTC CASSVLGGGVQHYGYTF
TRBJ2-3 TRBV6-1 . . TGTGCCAGCAGTGCAGCGGGTCCGGGCCATACGCAGTATTTT CASSAAGPGHTQYF
TRBJ2-2 TRBV2 TRBD2 . TGTGCCAGCAGTGAAAGCAGCGGGGGGGGCACCGGGGAGCTGTTTTTT CASSESSGGGTGELFF
TRBJ2-5 TRBV2 . . TGTGCCAGCAGCGGCCAGACAGGCCCCAGGGCTTCCCAGTACTTC CASSGQTGPRASQYF
TRBJ2-7 TRBV6-5 TRBD2 . TGTGCCAGCAGTCAAACCGGGACTAGAGCCTACGAGCAGTACTTC CASSQTGTRAYEQYF
TRBJ2-7 TRBV6-6 . . TGTGCCACAAAAAGGACAGAAGACTACGAGCAGTACTTC CATKRTEDYEQYF
TRBJ1-2 TRBV13 . . TGTGCCAGCAGCAAACAGGGATTTGGCTACACCTTC CASSKQGFGYTF
TRBJ2-3 TRBV18 . . TGTGCCAGCTCACCAGGATCAAGTCCCACAGATACGCAGTATTTT CASSPGSSPTDTQYF
TRBJ2-2 TRBV5-6 . . TGTGCCAGCAGTTTCCGAACAGTGAACACCGGGGAGCTGTTTTTT CASSFRTVNTGELFF
TRBJ2-5 TRBV2 TRBD2 . TGTGCCAGCAGTGTAAGGGAGGGTTGGGAGACCCAGTACTTC CASSVREGWETQYF
TRBJ2-7 TRBV7-9 . . TGTGCCAGCAGCTTAGTAGCCTCCTACGAGCAGTACTTC CASSLVASYEQYF
TRBJ1-1 TRBV2 . . TGTGCCAGCAGGCCTTTCGTTGCTGGGGACACTGAAGCTTTCTTT CASRPFVAGDTEAFF
TRBJ2-7 TRBV28 TRBD1 . TGTGCCAGCAGTTTACTCGGACAGGGGGCTTACGAGCAGTACTTC CASSLLGQGAYEQYF
TRBJ2-7 TRBV2 TRBD2 . TGTGCCAGCAGGAGGACTAGCGCCCCCGACTTTTTATTTTCCTCCTACGAGCAGTACTTC CASRRTSAPDFLFSSYEQYF
TRBJ1-3 TRBV6-1 . . TGTGCCAGCAGTCCCTCTTTCTCTGGAAACACCATATATTTT CASSPSFSGNTIYF
TRBJ2-3 TRBV11-2 TRBD1 . TGTGCCAGCAGCTTAGGGAGGACAGGACGAGTTACGCAGTATTTT CASSLGRTGRVTQYF
TRBJ2-3 TRBV30 . once TGTGCCTGGAGTGTCCGTGGGTACACAGATACGCAGTATTTT CAWSVRGYTDTQYF
TRBJ1-2 TRBV19 TRBD1 . TGTGCCAGTAAAAACGGACAGGGGTCGGGTGGCTACACCTTC CASKNGQGSGGYTF
TRBJ1-6 TRBV7-2 . . TGTGCCAGCACCAATGTGGGGACAACCTATAATTCACCCCTCCACTTT CASTNVGTTYNSPLHF
TRBJ1-1 TRBV6-5 . . TGTGCCAGCAGTTACTCCCGGGCCCAGAACACTGAAGCTTTCTTT CASSYSRAQNTEAFF
TRBJ2-3 TRBV4-3 TRBD2 . TGCGCCAGCAGCCCCCGGGGAGTTAGCGGGCCCCATGATACGCAGTATTTT CASSPRGVSGPHDTQYF
TRBJ2-7 TRBV4-1 . . TGCGCCAGCAGCCGAGGGCTTGGCTCCTACGAGCAGTACTTC CASSRGLGSYEQYF
TRBJ2-1 TRBV7-2 . . TGTGCCAGCAGCTTTAAAGAAGAGCAGTTCTTC CASSFKEEQFF
TRBJ1-1 TRBV25-1 TRBD1 . TGTGCCAGCAGTAAGGGACAGGACCTTGAAGCTTTCTTT CASSKGQDLEAFF
TRBJ2-1 TRBV9 . . TGTGCCAGCAGCGCTGCCCCGGGACGGGTATACAATGAGCAGTTCTTC CASSAAPGRVYNEQFF
TRBJ1-5 TRBV11-2 . . TGTGCCAGCAGTTTAACCGGGACAAGTCAGCCCCAGCATTTT CASSLTGTSQPQHF
TRBJ1-5 TRBV5-5 . . TGTGCCAGCAGCCCCACTGAAGGGGCGGGCAATCAGCCCCAGCATTTT CASSPTEGAGNQPQHF